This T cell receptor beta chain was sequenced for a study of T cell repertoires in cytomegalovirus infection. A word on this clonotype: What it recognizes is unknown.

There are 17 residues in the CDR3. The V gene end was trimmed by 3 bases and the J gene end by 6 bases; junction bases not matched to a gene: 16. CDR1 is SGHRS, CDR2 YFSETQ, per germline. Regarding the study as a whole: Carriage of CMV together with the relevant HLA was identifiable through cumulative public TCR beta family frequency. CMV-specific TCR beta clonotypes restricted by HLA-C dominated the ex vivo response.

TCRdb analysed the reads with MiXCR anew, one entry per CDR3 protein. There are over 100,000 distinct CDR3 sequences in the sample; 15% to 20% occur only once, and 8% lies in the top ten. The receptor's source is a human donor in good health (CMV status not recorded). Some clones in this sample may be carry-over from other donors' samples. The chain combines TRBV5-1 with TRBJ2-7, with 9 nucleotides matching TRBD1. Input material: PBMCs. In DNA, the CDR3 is TGCGCCAGCAGCTGGGTTACAGGGGGCGCATCTACCGTCGAGCAGTACTTC. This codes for CASSWVTGGASTVEQYF.